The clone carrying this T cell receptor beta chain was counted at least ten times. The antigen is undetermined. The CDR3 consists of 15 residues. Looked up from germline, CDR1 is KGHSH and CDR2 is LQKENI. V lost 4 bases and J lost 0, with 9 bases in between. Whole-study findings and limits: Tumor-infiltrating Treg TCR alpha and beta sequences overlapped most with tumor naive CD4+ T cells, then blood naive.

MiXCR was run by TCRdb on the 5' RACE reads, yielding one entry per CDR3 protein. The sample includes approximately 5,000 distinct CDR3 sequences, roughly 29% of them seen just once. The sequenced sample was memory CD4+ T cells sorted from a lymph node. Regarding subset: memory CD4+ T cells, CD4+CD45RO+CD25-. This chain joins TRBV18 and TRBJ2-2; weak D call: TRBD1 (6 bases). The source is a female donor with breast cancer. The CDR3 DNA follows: TGTGCCAGCTCACGGACAGCTACGAACACCGGGGAGCTGTTTTTT. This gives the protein CASSRTATNTGELFF.